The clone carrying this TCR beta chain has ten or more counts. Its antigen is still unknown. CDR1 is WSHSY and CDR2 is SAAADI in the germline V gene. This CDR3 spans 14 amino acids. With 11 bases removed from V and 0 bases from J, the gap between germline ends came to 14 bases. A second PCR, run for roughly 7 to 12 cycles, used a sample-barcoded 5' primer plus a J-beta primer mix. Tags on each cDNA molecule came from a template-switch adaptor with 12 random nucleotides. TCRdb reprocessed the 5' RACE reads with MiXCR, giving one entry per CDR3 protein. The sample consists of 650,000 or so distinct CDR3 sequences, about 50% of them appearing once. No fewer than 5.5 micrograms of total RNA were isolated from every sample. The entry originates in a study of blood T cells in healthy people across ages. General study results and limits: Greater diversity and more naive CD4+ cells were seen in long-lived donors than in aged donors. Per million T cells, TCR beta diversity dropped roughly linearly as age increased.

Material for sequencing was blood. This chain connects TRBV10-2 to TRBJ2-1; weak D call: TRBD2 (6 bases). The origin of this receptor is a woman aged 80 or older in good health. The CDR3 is CAGRGGDSYNEQFF. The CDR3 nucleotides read TGCGCCGGACGGGGCGGGGACTCCTACAATGAGCAGTTCTTC.